Presented here are 30 T cell receptor beta chains from one specimen sequenced in a study of T cells after posttransplantation cyclophosphamide. Only in-frame clones appear in the TCRdb table, and some are missing; sequencing was by immunoSEQ multiplex PCR. Of almost 10,000 clones listed, approximately 88% are singletons. Control samples came 1 year after myeloablative marrow transplants with methotrexate plus calcineurin inhibitor. The sequencing here drew on PBMCs, taken around 440 days after allogeneic stem cell transplant with calcineurin inhibitor and methotrexate. The receptor source for this set is a male patient aged 50 to 59 who received an allogeneic stem cell transplant from an unrelated donor, was CMV-positive, and had chronic GVHD only. The graft donor may have given rise to some T cells.

This sequence joins TRBV12-5 and TRBJ1-2; tentative D call: TRBD1 (6 bases). CDR1 and CDR2 from the germline V gene are LGHNT and FRNRAP. CDR3 length: 14 residues. Trimming left V 5 bases short and J 7 bases short, with 17 bases between. The CDR3 reads CASGMGGRAGGYTF. The CDR3 DNA follows: TGTGCTAGTGGTATGGGGGGCAGGGCCGGTGGCTACACCTTC.

The chain links TRBV5-1 to TRBJ2-5; a possible D gene is TRBD2 (5 bases). Between the trimmed V and J ends, which lost 4 bases and 3 bases, there was a span of 19 bases. Germline V lookup: CDR1 SGHRS, CDR2 YFSETQ. This CDR3 comprises 16 residues. The CDR3 sequence: CASSQIPMGEEETQYF. For the CDR3, the DNA is TGCGCCAGCAGCCAAATACCAATGGGAGAGGAAGAGACCCAGTACTTC.

V usage is TRBV27 and J usage is TRBJ1-5, with 8 bases that match TRBD1. J gave up 6 bases and V 5 bases, and 12 bases lay outside the gene matches. Per germline, CDR1 MNHEY and CDR2 SMNVEV (reference sequence). The length of the CDR3 is 16 residues. In DNA, the CDR3 is TGTGCCAGCAGTCACCACAAGGACAGGGAAGGTCAGCCCCAGCATTTT. Translating gives CASSHHKDREGQPQHF.

The rearrangement joins TRBV18 to TRBJ2-7; D perhaps matches TRBD2 (5 bases). The CDR3 contains 13 residues. The V gene's germline CDR1 is KGHSH and CDR2 LQKENI. The germline V and J ends were trimmed by 1 base and 5 bases, with 9 bases remaining between them. The CDR3 DNA reads TGTGCCAGCTCACCACTGGACGGGGACGAGCAGTACTTC. This encodes CASSPLDGDEQYF.

The table lists this clone with a count of one. The chain employs TRBV7-6 and TRBJ2-5; perhaps TRBD2 as D (6 bases). The CDR3 has 13 amino acids. The V and J ends lost 4 bases and 4 bases respectively, with 10 bases between them. The germline gives CDR1 SGHVS, CDR2 FNYEAQ. CDR3 in amino acids: CASSWDFGETQYF. The CDR3 DNA reads TGTGCCAGCAGCTGGGACTTTGGAGAGACCCAGTACTTC.

The V and J genes are TRBV18 and TRBJ2-7; 10 bases are a match to TRBD2. The CDR3 runs to 17 residues. V lost 2 bases to trimming and J lost 0 bases; unmatched junction nucleotides: 7. CDR1 is KGHSH and CDR2 is LQKENI in the germline V gene. The DNA of the CDR3 is TGTGCCAGCTCACCAGTGGGGACTAGCGCCAGCTCCTACGAGCAGTACTTC. It encodes CASSPVGTSASSYEQYF.

This chain connects TRBV6-5 to TRBJ2-5, with 7 bases lining up with TRBD1. This CDR3 is 14 amino acids long. J lost 2 bases, V lost 6 bases, and 6 bases had no gene match. In germline, CDR1 is MNHEY, CDR2 SVGAGI. This chain's CDR3 is CASRTDRVQETQYF. The CDR3, as DNA: TGTGCCAGCAGAACCGACAGGGTACAAGAGACCCAGTACTTC.

The rearrangement joins TRBV9 to TRBJ2-3; D remains unclear. The CDR3 totals 15 residues. Per the germline V gene, CDR1 is SGDLS and CDR2 is YYNGEE. Trimming removed 3 bases at V and 1 base at J, with 12 bases between. CDR3 amino acids: CASSATGPGTDTQYF. DNA for the CDR3: TGTGCCAGCAGCGCGACTGGTCCGGGCACAGATACGCAGTATTTT.

This chain joins TRBV18 and TRBJ2-7; perhaps TRBD1 as D (5 bases). The CDR3 totals 15 residues. The V end was cut by 0 bases, the J end by 3 bases, with 12 bases between. CDR1 and CDR2 (germline): KGHSH, LQKENI. The CDR3 region has the DNA TGTGCCAGCTCACCACCAGGGGCTTTCGGCTACGAGCAGTACTTC. This encodes CASSPPGAFGYEQYF.

The V gene is TRBV27, the J gene TRBJ2-1; TRBD1 agrees at 9 bases. This CDR3 contains 14 residues. Germline CDR1 reads MNHEY; CDR2 reads SMNVEV (reference sequence). Germline trimming cut 2 bases from V and 4 bases from J; bases unmatched to any gene: 0. CDR3 amino acids: CASSLGTGYNEQFF. The CDR3 coding sequence is TGTGCCAGCAGTTTAGGGACAGGGTACAATGAGCAGTTCTTC.

This chain uses TRBV9 with TRBJ2-2, with 10 nucleotides matching TRBD1. The CDR3 consists of 16 residues. The junction had 4 bases not matched to a gene; V was cut back by 3 bases and J by 2 bases. Germline assignment: CDR1 SGDLS and CDR2 YYNGEE. CDR3 in amino acids: CASSARQGANTGELFF. For the CDR3, the DNA is TGTGCCAGCAGCGCCCGACAGGGGGCTAACACCGGGGAGCTGTTTTTT.

The chain recombines TRBV5-1 with TRBJ1-4, with a tentative D call TRBD1 (5 bases). Germline V gene sequence: CDR1 SGHRS, CDR2 YFSETQ. V was cut by 5 bases and J by 8 bases, with 19 bases left in between. There are 15 residues in the CDR3. The CDR3 nucleotides read TGCGCCAGCAGAAAGTGGGGCCGGGAGGAGGAAAAACTGTTTTTT. It is translated as CASRKWGREEEKLFF.

The chain has TRBV7-3 and TRBJ2-3, with D hard to call. This CDR3 comprises 16 residues. Deletions cut 0 bases from V and 4 bases from J, with 14 bases between. Germline assignment: CDR1 SGHTA and CDR2 FQGTGA. The DNA of the CDR3 is TGTGCCAGCAGCTTAACTGGGCCAAGGAAGGCAGATACGCAGTATTTT. Its protein is CASSLTGPRKADTQYF. The full variable domain, rest sourced from reference TRBV7-3 and TRBJ2-3, is GAGVSQTPSNKVTEKGKYVELRCDPISGHTALYWYRQSLGQGPEFLIYFQGTGAADDSGLPNDRFFAVRPEGSVSTLKIQRTERGDSAVYLCASSLTGPRKADTQYFGPGTRLTVL.

The chain carries TRBV5-6 and TRBJ1-4; D uncertain. Germline V gene data show CDR1 as SGHDT and CDR2 as YYEEEE. CDR3 length equals 15 residues. V lost 3 bases, J lost 5 bases, and 14 bases lay in between. For the CDR3, the DNA is TGTGCCAGCAGCTACAATTCTGTTATCAATGAAAAACTGTTTTTT. Translated: CASSYNSVINEKLFF.

V gene TRBV28 combines with J gene TRBJ2-7; no clear D gene. The CDR3 length is 13 residues. V was trimmed by 3 bases and J by 3 bases, leaving 9 bases between them. Per the germline V gene, CDR1 is MDHEN and CDR2 is SYDVKM. CDR3 residues: CASSFAGRYEQYF. The CDR3 DNA is TGTGCCAGCAGTTTCGCTGGCCGCTACGAGCAGTACTTC.

The chain combines TRBV12-5 with TRBJ2-1; D unresolved. This CDR3 has 13 residues. Trimming removed 3 bases at V and 9 bases at J, with 12 bases between. The V gene's germline CDR1 is LGHNT and CDR2 FRNRAP. The CDR3 DNA reads TGTGCTAGTGGTTTAGTAGCCCCCCTTGAGCAGTTCTTC. It encodes CASGLVAPLEQFF.

Turning to this clone: Sequence at one end of the junction differs from germline and may be a read error. The sample contains more than one DNA sequence encoding this CDR3. The CDR3 sequence is CASSLEGVEETQYF. The CDR3 DNA reads TGCGCCAGCAGCTTGGAGGGGGTGGAAGAGACCCAGTACTTC. The V gene is TRBV5-4, the J gene TRBJ2-5, with D possibly being TRBD1 or TRBD2 (6 bases each). The CDR3 has 14 residues. The germline CDR1 and CDR2 sequences are SGHNT and YYREEE (reference sequence). The variable domain in full, completed from reference TRBV5-4 and TRBJ2-5, reads ETGVTQSPTHLIKTRGQQVTLRCSSQSGHNTVSWYQQALGQGPQFIFQYYREEENGRGNFPPRFSGLQFPNYSSELNVNALELDDSALYLCASSLEGVEETQYFGPGTRLLVL.

The chain uses TRBV19 and TRBJ2-1, with a weak D call TRBD2 (5 bases). This CDR3 comprises 12 residues. Trimming left V 1 base short and J 7 bases short, with 5 bases between. The germline V gene has CDR1 LNHDA and CDR2 SQIVND (reference sequence). The CDR3 loop is CASSIGRNEQFF. The CDR3 DNA reads TGTGCCAGTAGTATAGGGAGGAATGAGCAGTTCTTC.

This rearrangement joins TRBV4-3 to TRBJ2-3; tentative D call: TRBD2 (5 bases). The CDR3 totals 16 residues. The germline gives CDR1 LGHNA, CDR2 YSLEER. Deletions cut 4 bases from V and 2 bases from J, with 16 bases between. CDR3 DNA sequence: TGCGCCAGCAGCCCCGGACTCTCAGAAGTCACAGATACGCAGTATTTT. It yields the protein CASSPGLSEVTDTQYF.

The CDR3 sequence: CASRMTGGALYGYTF. The CDR3, as DNA: TGTGCCAGCAGGATGACAGGGGGCGCCCTCTATGGCTACACCTTC. This chain uses TRBV6-5 with TRBJ1-2; 10 bases are a match to TRBD1. V shed 6 bases, J shed 4 bases, and the junction held 8 bases outside the gene matches. From germline, CDR1 is MNHEY and CDR2 SVGAGI. The CDR3 covers 15 residues.

Concerning this clone itself: Other DNA sequences within the sample encode an identical CDR3. The chain recombines TRBV7-2 with TRBJ1-3, with 7 bases that match TRBD1. CDR1 SGHTA and CDR2 FQGNSA come from the germline V gene. The CDR3 is made up of 17 amino acids. The V segment lost 4 bases and the J segment 5 bases; nucleotides outside the gene matches: 14. The CDR3 here is CASSSGWGTGDRNTIYF. The DNA of the CDR3 is TGTGCCAGCAGCTCAGGATGGGGAACAGGGGATCGAAACACCATATATTTT.

The chain carries TRBV5-6 and TRBJ2-7; 7 bases map to TRBD1. The trim removed 0 bases at V and 2 bases at J, leaving 8 bases unmatched. Germline CDR1 is SGHDT and CDR2 is YYEEEE. This CDR3 has 16 amino acids. CDR3 DNA sequence: TGTGCCAGCAGCTTGGTCGGGACAGTTAGAGCCTACGAGCAGTACTTC. Protein sequence: CASSLVGTVRAYEQYF. The full variable domain, rest sourced from reference TRBV5-6 and TRBJ2-7, is DAGVTQSPTHLIKTRGQQVTLRCSPKSGHDTVSWYQQALGQGPQFIFQYYEEEERQRGNFPDRFSGHQFPNYSSELNVNALLLGDSALYLCASSLVGTVRAYEQYFGPGTRLTVT.

The CDR3 spells CASSFALTIPDTQYF. Here the CDR3 DNA reads TGTGCCAGCAGCTTTGCCCTGACAATCCCAGATACGCAGTATTTT. This sequence joins TRBV7-8 and TRBJ2-3; D gene ambiguous. This CDR3 is 15 amino acids long. CDR1 SGHVS and CDR2 FQNEAQ come from the germline V gene. V lost 3 bases and J lost 4, with 14 bases in between.

The CDR3: CASSGAGSSSEQYF. In DNA form, the CDR3 reads TGCGCCAGCAGTGGGGCAGGTAGTTCTTCCGAGCAGTACTTC. This chain links TRBV10-1 with TRBJ2-7; D is unclear. Trimming took 4 bases from V and 6 from J, leaving 16 bases between them. Germline assignment: CDR1 WNHNN and CDR2 SYGVQD (reference sequence). This CDR3 has 14 amino acids.

This CDR3 reads CAISEGGAGVGYTF. The CDR3, as DNA: TGTGCCATCAGCGAGGGGGGGGCAGGCGTCGGCTACACCTTC. The chain has TRBV10-3 and TRBJ1-2, with D possibly TRBD1 on 6 matching bases. From germline, CDR1 is ENHRY and CDR2 SYGVKD. V lost 6 bases and J lost 8, with 19 bases in between. The CDR3 is 14 residues long.

The rearrangement uses TRBV5-4 and TRBJ2-5; 8 bases map to TRBD1. The better agreement between TRBJ2-7 and the DNA end casts doubt on the J call. Germline CDR1 reads SGHNT; CDR2 reads YYREEE (reference sequence). The CDR3 runs to 15 residues. For the CDR3, the DNA is TGTGCCAGCGGATACCGGACAGGGATCACCTACGAGCAGTACTTC. Translated: CASGYRTGITYEQYF.

The chain joins TRBV6-5 to TRBJ2-1; D is perhaps TRBD2 (6 bases). The V gene's germline CDR1 is MNHEY and CDR2 SVGAGI. Trimming removed 4 bases at V and 3 bases at J, with 7 bases between. The CDR3 runs 13 residues. CDR3 sequence: CASSLRGYNEQFF. For the CDR3, the DNA is TGTGCCAGCAGTTTGCGGGGCTACAATGAGCAGTTCTTC.

The chain uses TRBV4-1 and TRBJ2-5, with 9 bases identical to TRBD2. Trimming at V came to 2 bases and at J to 2 bases, leaving 6 bases not matched to a gene. Germline V gives CDR1 MGHRA, CDR2 YSYEKL. This CDR3 region has 16 residues. The CDR3 reads CASSQPGLARQETQYF. As DNA, the CDR3 is TGCGCCAGCAGCCAACCCGGACTAGCGAGGCAAGAGACCCAGTACTTC.

V is TRBV15 and J is TRBJ2-3; 9 nucleotides line up with TRBD1. Per the germline V gene, CDR1 is LNHNV and CDR2 is YYDKDF (reference sequence). The trim removed 2 bases at V and 2 bases at J, leaving 8 bases unmatched. The CDR3 spans 17 residues. The CDR3 region has the DNA TGTGCCACCAGCAGAAACAGGGGGCCTAGTTCCACAGATACGCAGTATTTT. Protein product: CATSRNRGPSSTDTQYF.

This chain connects TRBV2 to TRBJ1-5, with a tentative D call TRBD1 (5 bases). There are 15 residues in the CDR3. Germline values: CDR1 SNHLY, CDR2 FYNNEI. Trimming shortened V by 8 bases and J by 1 base, and 15 bases separated the two germline ends. The CDR3 here is CASRDGGGSNQPQHF. The DNA for the CDR3 is TGTGCCAGCCGAGACGGGGGGGGGAGCAATCAGCCCCAGCATTTT.